This TCR beta chain was recorded in a study of T-cell reconstitution after alpha-beta-depleted transplantation in children. Points from the study as a whole: Surviving recipient T cells and intrathymic progenitors accounted for some patients' high TCRbeta diversity at day 60. Expanded graft clones, several hundred of them, were reportedly the source of alpha-beta T cells about two months after transplant. T cells produced anew were the main source of T-cell counts and diversity one year after transplant.

This clonotype was seen ten or more times. Its antigen remains unknown. A library of TCRbeta sequences, prepared with unique molecular identifiers, was generated. One entry per CDR3 protein results from TCRdb running MiXCR on the PCR reads. The profile shows roughly 32,000 distinct CDR3 sequences, 5% to 7% of them singletons. Germline assignment: CDR1 MGHRA and CDR2 YSYEKL. The CDR3 runs 14 residues. Trimming pared 3 bases from V and 5 bases from J, leaving 11 bases between. The V and J genes are TRBV4-1 and TRBJ2-1, with a possible D match to TRBD2 (6 bases). The sample consisted of peripheral blood, taken 60 days after TCRalphabeta/CD19-depleted stem cell transplant. The TCR was taken from a child in the first two years of life who had a stem cell transplant for acute myeloid leukemia, so the T cells may come from the graft donor. CDR3 residues: CASSQVTGDNEQFF. The DNA for the CDR3 is TGCGCCAGCAGCCAGGTCACGGGGGACAATGAGCAGTTCTTC.